The text below deals with one TCR beta chain. Antigen: not known. From germline, CDR1 is KGHSH and CDR2 LQKENI. The germline V and J ends were trimmed by 8 bases and 6 bases, with 14 bases remaining between them. The CDR3 loop spans 12 amino acids. The protocol was immunoSEQ multiplex PCR, while the TCRdb copy is restricted to in-frame clones and leaves out a portion. The data contain fewer than 250,000 clones, about 92% of them singletons. This specimen belongs to a study of T cell responses to AZD1222 COVID-19 vaccine. Study observations and caveats: Most donors were white British, females outnumbered males, and clonal diversity was possibly underestimated. Spike-specific TCR breadth and depth grew following two AZD1222 doses. Regions 160-218 and 743-854 held dominance among vaccine-associated CD4 TCRs, which spanned spike. Targeting of unmutated variant regions was reportedly seen in nearly half of spike-specific TCRs.

The starting material was peripheral blood, obtained on day 0 of MenACWY control vaccination. This TCR was recovered from an adult in good health. V gene TRBV18 combines with J gene TRBJ2-7; D unclear. The CDR3 nucleotides are TGTGCCAGCATGTCGGATCGGAGCGAGCAGTACTTC. This translates into CASMSDRSEQYF.